What follows are 25 T cell receptor beta chains derived from one specimen sequenced in a study of beta chain features in type 1 diabetes. cDNA synthesis used the whole RNA isolate, giving expressed TCRB sequences. Assay: immunoSEQ multiplex PCR; the TCRdb copy retains only in-frame clones and omits some. The data contain hundreds of thousands of clones, about 16% of them singletons. The sample taken for sequencing was naive CD4+ T cells from blood. Source of these receptors: a man younger than 30 in good health.

The chain links TRBV18 to TRBJ1-6; D remains unclear. With 3 bases removed from V and 8 bases from J, the gap between germline ends came to 8 bases. This CDR3 spans 13 amino acids. Germline V gene lookup returns CDR1 KGHSH and CDR2 LQKENI. The CDR3 bases are TGTGCCAGCTCACCTGACTGGGATTCACCCCTCCACTTT. Protein: CASSPDWDSPLHF.

This sequence joins TRBV10-3 and TRBJ2-5; D is perhaps TRBD1 (5 bases). From germline, CDR1 is ENHRY and CDR2 SYGVKD. The CDR3 totals 12 residues. Trimming took 6 bases from V and 5 from J, leaving 10 bases between them. The CDR3: CAIRGPGETQYF. CDR3 coding DNA: TGTGCCATCAGAGGGCCAGGGGAGACCCAGTACTTC.

The J gene is TRBJ1-5, the V gene TRBV9; D might be TRBD1 (6 bases). Germline V gene sequence: CDR1 SGDLS, CDR2 YYNGEE. This CDR3 comprises 14 residues. V dropped 3 bases and J dropped 1 base, with 8 bases sitting between them. The CDR3 loop reads CASSAGTSNQPQHF. CDR3 sequence (DNA): TGTGCCAGCAGCGCCGGGACAAGCAATCAGCCCCAGCATTTT.

The chain employs TRBV12-5 and TRBJ1-1; possibly TRBD1 for D (6 bases). This CDR3 has 13 amino acids. With 5 bases removed from V and 3 bases from J, the gap between germline ends came to 10 bases. CDR1 and CDR2 from the germline V gene are LGHNT and FRNRAP. The CDR3 spells CASGETGHTEAFF. In DNA, the CDR3 is TGTGCTAGTGGTGAAACAGGGCACACTGAAGCTTTCTTT.

Only a few counts were recorded for this clone. The chain employs TRBV27 and TRBJ1-5, with 11 bases identical to TRBD1. Trimming cost V 4 bases and J 2 bases; bases outside gene matches: 7. Germline CDR1 reads MNHEY; CDR2 reads SMNVEV (reference sequence). CDR3 length equals 17 residues. The CDR3 DNA sequence: TGTGCCAGCAGTTCCCTGGACAGGGGGCAGGGCAATCAGCCCCAGCATTTT. This gives the protein CASSSLDRGQGNQPQHF.

This clone was seen only a few times. This rearrangement joins TRBV19 to TRBJ1-1; D not resolved. Trimming removed 2 bases at V and 5 bases at J, with 3 bases between. This CDR3 spans 11 amino acids. Germline lookup yields CDR1 LNHDA and CDR2 SQIVND (reference sequence). CDR3: CASSILTEAFF. The CDR3 region has the DNA TGTGCCAGTAGTATACTAACTGAAGCTTTCTTT. Using reference TRBV19 and TRBJ1-1 for the parts outside the CDR3, the full variable domain is DGGITQSPKYLFRKEGQNVTLSCEQNLNHDAMYWYRQDPGQGLRLIYYSQIVNDFQKGDIAEGYSVSREKKESFPLTVTSAQKNPTAFYLCASSILTEAFFGQGTRLTVV.

This chain links TRBV9 with TRBJ1-2; D not certain. Germline V CDR1 and CDR2: SGDLS, YYNGEE. Trimming stripped 2 bases from V and 2 bases from J, with 7 bases between. The CDR3 runs 13 residues. In nucleotides, the CDR3 is TGTGCCAGCAGCGTGGTACAGAACTATGGCTACACCTTC. Protein product: CASSVVQNYGYTF.

This clone was seen only a few times. This CDR3 reads CASSLLTRGVRTDTQYF. The CDR3 DNA is TGTGCCAGCAGCTTATTAACGCGGGGGGTTAGGACAGATACGCAGTATTTT. The chain employs TRBV7-2 and TRBJ2-3; TRBD2 aligns across 8 bases. There are 17 residues in the CDR3. With 2 bases clipped from V and 3 bases from J, the junction kept 10 bases outside the gene matches. Germline-derived CDR1 and CDR2 are SGHTA and FQGNSA.

The chain employs TRBV28 and TRBJ2-5; no definite D call. Trimming removed 4 bases from V and 2 bases from J, with 8 bases in between. This CDR3 is 13 amino acids long. Germline V CDR1 and CDR2: MDHEN, SYDVKM. The CDR3 is CASSSTLQETQYF. In DNA, the CDR3 is TGTGCCAGCAGTTCGACACTACAAGAGACCCAGTACTTC.

This clone was recorded once. The chain combines TRBV6-1 with TRBJ1-5, with a possible D match to TRBD1 (5 bases). The germline gives CDR1 MNHNS, CDR2 SASEGT. This CDR3 is built from 15 residues. The V gene lost 7 bases and the J gene lost 1 base, with 14 bases spanning the gap. The CDR3 sequence is CASTPNRGSNQPQHF. The CDR3 nucleotides read TGTGCCAGCACCCCTAATCGGGGCAGCAATCAGCCCCAGCATTTT.

The rearrangement links TRBV28 to TRBJ2-3; 8 bases line up with TRBD2. This CDR3 comprises 16 residues. In germline, CDR1 is MDHEN, CDR2 SYDVKM. V dropped 4 bases and J dropped 6; count of bases not matched to a gene: 12. The CDR3 region is CASSWGGAGEADTQYF. The CDR3 DNA follows: TGTGCCAGCAGTTGGGGGGGAGCGGGAGAAGCGGATACGCAGTATTTT.

This clone was seen a handful of times. J is TRBJ2-1 and V is TRBV5-1; a possible D gene is TRBD1 (6 bases). Trimming left V 4 bases short and J 9 bases short, with 11 bases between. The germline V gene encodes CDR1 SGHRS and CDR2 YFSETQ. The length of the CDR3 is 12 residues. The CDR3 reads CASSVTGIEQFF. The CDR3 DNA reads TGCGCCAGCAGCGTCACAGGGATTGAGCAGTTCTTC. Full variable domain (outside the CDR3, taken from reference TRBV5-1 and TRBJ2-1): KAGVTQTPRYLIKTRGQQVTLSCSPISGHRSVSWYQQTPGQGLQFLFEYFSETQRNKGNFPGRFSGRQFSNSRSEMNVSTLELGDSALYLCASSVTGIEQFFGPGTRLTVL.

DNA of the CDR3: TGTGCCAGCAGCGTCCACAGGGCCAATCAGCCCCAGCATTTT. Its protein is CASSVHRANQPQHF. The V call is TRBV9, the J call TRBJ1-5, with a tentative D call TRBD1 (6 bases). The CDR3 length is 14 residues. Trimming left V 2 bases short and J 3 bases short, with 9 bases between. CDR1 SGDLS and CDR2 YYNGEE come from the germline V gene. Filled out from reference TRBV9 and TRBJ1-5, the complete variable domain reads DSGVTQTPKHLITATGQRVTLRCSPRSGDLSVYWYQQSLDQGLQFLIQYYNGEERAKGNILERFSAQQFPDLHSELNLSSLELGDSALYFCASSVHRANQPQHFGDGTRLSIL.

This clone appeared a few times. In DNA form, the CDR3 reads TGCGCCAGCAGCACAGCGGGCACCACCTACAATGAGCAGTTCTTC. Translation gives CASSTAGTTYNEQFF. The chain joins TRBV5-1 to TRBJ2-1; D is possibly TRBD2 (6 bases). This CDR3 is 15 amino acids long. With 4 bases removed from V and 2 bases from J, the gap between germline ends came to 13 bases. Germline-derived CDR1 and CDR2 are SGHRS and YFSETQ.

The rearrangement joins TRBV5-1 to TRBJ1-1; D is uncertain. Germline CDR1 reads SGHRS; CDR2 reads YFSETQ. This CDR3 contains 13 residues. The germline V and J ends were trimmed by 6 bases and 4 bases, with 13 bases remaining between them. CDR3 in DNA: TGCGCCAGCACCCGACATCTGTCCACTGAAGCTTTCTTT. Translation: CASTRHLSTEAFF.

The chain links TRBV5-1 to TRBJ1-3, with D unclear. Germline lookup yields CDR1 SGHRS and CDR2 YFSETQ. V dropped 0 bases and J dropped 0 bases, with 7 bases sitting between them. This CDR3 contains 15 residues. CDR3 nucleotide sequence: TGCGCCAGCAGCTTGGGTCAGTACTCTGGAAACACCATATATTTT. Its translation: CASSLGQYSGNTIYF. The full variable domain, in which reference TRBV5-1 and TRBJ1-3 provide the parts outside the CDR3, is KAGVTQTPRYLIKTRGQQVTLSCSPISGHRSVSWYQQTPGQGLQFLFEYFSETQRNKGNFPGRFSGRQFSNSRSEMNVSTLELGDSALYLCASSLGQYSGNTIYFGEGSWLTVV.

This clone was observed a few times. The V call is TRBV29-1, the J call TRBJ1-1; 10 bases align to TRBD1. CDR1 and CDR2 (germline): SQVTM, ANQGSEA. The CDR3 has 12 residues. The ends lost 6 bases at V and 6 bases at J; junction bases unmatched: 4. The CDR3 nucleotides are TGCAGCGTGCGTGGGACAGGGGCTGAAGCTTTCTTT. Translating gives CSVRGTGAEAFF.

This clone was seen a few times. The J gene is TRBJ2-7, the V gene TRBV28; 11 bases map to TRBD1. CDR1 is MDHEN and CDR2 is SYDVKM in the germline V gene. This CDR3 spans 16 amino acids. The junction had 8 bases not matched to a gene; V was cut back by 4 bases and J by 3 bases. Written as DNA, the CDR3 is TGTGCCAGCAGTTACCCCTCCGGGACAGGGGGCTACGAGCAGTACTTC. It yields the protein CASSYPSGTGGYEQYF.

The rearrangement uses TRBV4-3 and TRBJ2-1; D might be TRBD1 (5 bases). The V gene's germline CDR1 is LGHNA and CDR2 YSLEER. The V gene lost 1 base and the J gene lost 12 bases, with 13 bases spanning the gap. This CDR3 is built from 13 residues. The CDR3 spells CASSQVLTQGQFF. CDR3 bases: TGCGCCAGCAGCCAAGTACTTACCCAGGGGCAGTTCTTC.

This clone was seen a few times. The V call is TRBV6-5, the J call TRBJ1-1; D is undetermined. Germline assignment: CDR1 MNHEY and CDR2 SVGAGI. V shed 4 bases and J shed 1 base, with 10 bases lying between them. The CDR3 has 14 amino acids. The CDR3 sequence: CASSSYRENTEAFF. In nucleotides, the CDR3 is TGTGCCAGCAGTTCCTATAGAGAGAACACTGAAGCTTTCTTT.

The chain joins TRBV28 to TRBJ2-1; 10 bases fit TRBD2. The V gene's germline CDR1 is MDHEN and CDR2 SYDVKM. The CDR3 sequence is 16 residues long. Trimming took 4 bases from V and 4 from J; bases not matched to a gene: 7. DNA for the CDR3: TGTGCCAGCAGTTCCCCGGGACTAGCGATATACAATGAGCAGTTCTTC. Its protein product is CASSSPGLAIYNEQFF.

The chain combines TRBV5-1 with TRBJ1-1; no firm D call. V was pared by 7 bases and J by 4 bases, with 17 bases between. The germline V gene has CDR1 SGHRS and CDR2 YFSETQ. This CDR3 contains 14 residues. The CDR3 region has the DNA TGCGCCAGCGGGAGGAGGGCTTCGGTCACTGAAGCTTTCTTT. Encoded protein: CASGRRASVTEAFF.

The V and J genes are TRBV10-3 and TRBJ2-3, with D perhaps given as TRBD1 or TRBD2 (7 bases each). The V gene's germline CDR1 is ENHRY and CDR2 SYGVKD. This CDR3 is built from 15 residues. The V and J ends lost 2 bases and 2 bases respectively, with 11 bases between them. In nucleotides, the CDR3 is TGTGCCATCAGTGAGCAGGGGGGGACCACAGATACGCAGTATTTT. This translates into CAISEQGGTTDTQYF.

This clone was detected only a few times. This chain connects TRBV9 to TRBJ2-2; possible D gene TRBD1, 6 bases. Germline CDR1 and CDR2: SGDLS and YYNGEE. CDR3 size: 15 residues. V was cut by 4 bases and J by 3 bases, with 13 bases left in between. The CDR3 is CASSRTALDTGELFF. CDR3 DNA sequence: TGTGCCAGCAGCCGGACAGCCCTGGACACCGGGGAGCTGTTTTTT.

This clone was counted between two and nine times. This chain links TRBV27 with TRBJ2-5; D is unclear. The V gene's germline CDR1 is MNHEY and CDR2 SMNVEV (reference sequence). The CDR3 spans 15 residues. V shed 3 bases and J shed 2 bases, with 13 bases lying between them. CDR3 DNA: TGTGCCAGCAGTTTCGGCTTCCGGCGGCAAGAGACCCAGTACTTC. Protein sequence: CASSFGFRRQETQYF.